The rows below give T cell receptor beta chains drawn from one sample of a study of cytomegalovirus exposure and HLA in healthy donors. Sequencing was performed with immunoSEQ multiplex PCR; in TCRdb, only in-frame clones are kept and a portion is missing. The table lists some 56,000 clones, around three fifths of them singletons. The material sequenced was PBMCs. These receptors were taken from a human donor in good health. CDR3s include the opening cysteine and the closing phenylalanine or tryptophan. D genes are given only for firm matches. For some rows the clone size is stated as once, few or many, or as a class when expanded; others skip it.

clone_size: .
j_call: TRBJ2-3
v_call: TRBV14
d_call: TRBD2
cdr3_aa: CASSQDRGGWNTQYF
cdr3_nt: TGTGCCAGCAGCCAAGATCGCGGGGGGTGGAATACGCAGTATTTT

clone_size: few
j_call: TRBJ2-3
v_call: TRBV5-1
d_call: TRBD2
cdr3_aa: CASSSGLSGDSTDTQYF
cdr3_nt: TGCGCCAGCAGCTCAGGACTAAGCGGGGATAGCACAGATACGCAGTATTTT

clone_size: .
j_call: TRBJ1-2
v_call: TRBV13
d_call: .
cdr3_aa: CASSLRSGDYGYTF
cdr3_nt: TGTGCCAGCAGCCTCAGATCGGGGGACTATGGCTACACCTTC

clone_size: .
j_call: TRBJ2-7
v_call: TRBV5-1
d_call: .
cdr3_aa: CASSFNSYEQYF
cdr3_nt: TGCGCCAGCAGCTTTAACTCCTACGAGCAGTACTTC

clone_size: few
j_call: TRBJ1-2
v_call: TRBV5-1
d_call: .
cdr3_aa: CASSLTGSTNYGYTF
cdr3_nt: TGCGCCAGCAGCTTGACAGGATCCACTAACTATGGCTACACCTTC

clone_size: .
j_call: TRBJ1-1
v_call: TRBV11-3
d_call: .
cdr3_aa: CASSLGLSEAFF
cdr3_nt: TGTGCCAGCAGCTTAGGGCTTTCCGAAGCTTTCTTT

clone_size: .
j_call: TRBJ1-1
v_call: TRBV10-3
d_call: TRBD1
cdr3_aa: CAIRTIQGAGMNTEAFF
cdr3_nt: TGTGCCATCAGGACGATACAGGGGGCCGGAATGAACACTGAAGCTTTCTTT

clone_size: .
j_call: TRBJ1-1
v_call: TRBV29-1
d_call: TRBD1
cdr3_aa: CSGGTGNEAFF
cdr3_nt: TGCAGCGGAGGGACAGGGAATGAAGCTTTCTTT

clone_size: .
j_call: TRBJ2-2
v_call: TRBV5-1
d_call: .
cdr3_aa: CASSPRAGYTGELFF
cdr3_nt: TGCGCCAGCAGCCCGAGGGCCGGGTACACCGGGGAGCTGTTTTTT

clone_size: .
j_call: TRBJ2-5
v_call: TRBV7-9
d_call: TRBD2
cdr3_aa: CASSFAVGSGGAYETQYF
cdr3_nt: TGTGCCAGCAGCTTCGCTGTCGGTAGCGGGGGGGCTTATGAGACCCAGTACTTC

clone_size: .
j_call: TRBJ2-5
v_call: TRBV6-5
d_call: TRBD1
cdr3_aa: CASSYGTGAIRETQYF
cdr3_nt: TGTGCCAGCAGTTACGGTACAGGGGCTATTCGAGAGACCCAGTACTTC

clone_size: once
j_call: TRBJ1-1
v_call: TRBV5-1
d_call: .
cdr3_aa: CASSPGTPNTEAFF
cdr3_nt: TGCGCCAGCAGCCCCGGGACACCGAACACTGAAGCTTTCTTT

clone_size: few
j_call: TRBJ2-7
v_call: TRBV6-5
d_call: TRBD2
cdr3_aa: CASSSSGGGSYEQYF
cdr3_nt: TGTGCCAGCAGCTCAAGCGGGGGAGGGTCCTACGAGCAGTACTTC

clone_size: .
j_call: TRBJ1-2
v_call: TRBV12-5
d_call: .
cdr3_aa: CASVPGGAPGYTF
cdr3_nt: TGTGCTAGTGTGCCCGGGGGGGCGCCTGGCTACACCTTC

clone_size: .
j_call: TRBJ2-7
v_call: TRBV19
d_call: .
cdr3_aa: CASSIYDKYEQYF
cdr3_nt: TGTGCCAGTAGTATATACGACAAGTACGAGCAGTACTTC

clone_size: few
j_call: TRBJ2-5
v_call: TRBV9
d_call: .
cdr3_aa: CASSAAPGGWETQYF
cdr3_nt: TGTGCCAGCAGCGCGGCCCCAGGGGGGTGGGAGACCCAGTACTTC

clone_size: .
j_call: TRBJ2-2
v_call: TRBV11-2
d_call: TRBD2
cdr3_aa: CASSFALAGTGELFF
cdr3_nt: TGTGCCAGCAGCTTCGCACTAGCGGGCACCGGGGAGCTGTTTTTT

clone_size: once
j_call: TRBJ2-7
v_call: TRBV6-5
d_call: .
cdr3_aa: CASSGDNSYEQYF
cdr3_nt: TGTGCCAGCAGTGGGGACAACTCCTACGAGCAGTACTTC

clone_size: .
j_call: TRBJ1-2
v_call: TRBV19
d_call: .
cdr3_aa: CASSIGIGYTF
cdr3_nt: TGTGCCAGTAGTATTGGCATTGGCTACACCTTC

clone_size: .
j_call: TRBJ2-7
v_call: TRBV6-1
d_call: TRBD1
cdr3_aa: CASSWDSYEQYF
cdr3_nt: TGTGCCAGCAGTTGGGACAGCTACGAGCAGTACTTC

clone_size: .
j_call: TRBJ2-5
v_call: TRBV15
d_call: .
cdr3_aa: CATSKSSGTAGQETQYF
cdr3_nt: TGTGCCACCAGCAAATCGTCCGGGACCGCGGGGCAAGAGACCCAGTACTTC

clone_size: .
j_call: TRBJ2-7
v_call: TRBV11-2
d_call: TRBD1
cdr3_aa: CASSIGTGGLYEQYF
cdr3_nt: TGTGCCAGCAGCATCGGGACAGGGGGCCTCTACGAGCAGTACTTC

clone_size: few
j_call: TRBJ2-7
v_call: TRBV7-7
d_call: .
cdr3_aa: CASSLASSYEQYF
cdr3_nt: TGTGCTAGCAGCTTAGCCAGTTCCTACGAGCAGTACTTC

clone_size: .
j_call: TRBJ2-1
v_call: TRBV6-5
d_call: .
cdr3_aa: CASSYRSVLLYNEQFF
cdr3_nt: TGTGCCAGCAGTTACCGCAGTGTCCTCCTCTACAATGAGCAGTTCTTC

clone_size: .
j_call: TRBJ2-5
v_call: TRBV30
d_call: TRBD2
cdr3_aa: CAWSLAGGDLQETQYF
cdr3_nt: TGTGCCTGGAGTTTGGCCGGGGGGGACCTCCAAGAGACCCAGTACTTC